This TCR beta chain was recorded in a study of long-term antiretroviral therapy in people with HIV. Germline V gives CDR1 SGHVS, CDR2 FQNEAQ. V gave up 5 bases and J gave up 5 bases, with 10 bases separating them. The CDR3 consists of 13 residues. Donors needed at least one pre-ART PBMC sample plus at least two post-ART samples. Survey-level immunoSEQ v3.0 assays were run. Measured with immunoSEQ multiplex PCR; TCRdb has only the in-frame clones, and not every one. The data show approximately 21,000 clones, approximately 86% seen once. The V call is TRBV7-8, the J call TRBJ1-5, with D maybe TRBD1 (5 bases). This sequence originates from a man aged 50 to 59 with HIV. Sample: unsorted PBMCs, taken at the start of antiretroviral therapy. CDR3 loop: CASSQWGDQPQHF. CDR3 bases: TGTGCCAGCAGCCAGTGGGGCGATCAGCCCCAGCATTTT.